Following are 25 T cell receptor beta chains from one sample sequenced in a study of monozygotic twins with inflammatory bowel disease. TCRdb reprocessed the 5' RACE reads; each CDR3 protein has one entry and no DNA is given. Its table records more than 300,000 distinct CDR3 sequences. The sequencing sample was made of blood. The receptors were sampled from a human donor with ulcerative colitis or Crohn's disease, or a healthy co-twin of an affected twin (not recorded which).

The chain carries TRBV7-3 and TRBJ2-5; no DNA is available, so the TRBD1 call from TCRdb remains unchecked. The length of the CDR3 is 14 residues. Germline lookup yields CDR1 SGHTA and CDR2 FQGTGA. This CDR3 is CASSQGVIQETQYF.

The CDR3 loop is CASSSEFREFGANVLTF. This chain links TRBV5-1 with TRBJ2-6. The CDR3 runs to 17 residues. From germline, CDR1 is SGHRS and CDR2 YFSETQ.

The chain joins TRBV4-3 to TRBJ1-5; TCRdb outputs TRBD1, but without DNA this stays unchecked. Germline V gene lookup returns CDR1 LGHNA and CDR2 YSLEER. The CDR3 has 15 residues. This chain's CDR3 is CASSKTDSSNQPQHF.

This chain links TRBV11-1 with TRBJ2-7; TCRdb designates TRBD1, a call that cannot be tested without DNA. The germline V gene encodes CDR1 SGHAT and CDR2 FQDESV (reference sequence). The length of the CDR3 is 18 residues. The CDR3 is CASSPHGSDRGDSYEQYF.

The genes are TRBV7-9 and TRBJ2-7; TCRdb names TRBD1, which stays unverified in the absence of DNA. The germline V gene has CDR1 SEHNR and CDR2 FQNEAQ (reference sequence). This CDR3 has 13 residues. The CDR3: CASTPDNSYEQYF.

The CDR3 protein is CASSPMDSSTDTQYF. The chain couples TRBV6-1 to TRBJ2-3; absent DNA, TCRdb's TRBD1 call cannot be checked. The V gene's germline CDR1 is MNHNS and CDR2 SASEGT. The CDR3 sequence is 15 residues long.

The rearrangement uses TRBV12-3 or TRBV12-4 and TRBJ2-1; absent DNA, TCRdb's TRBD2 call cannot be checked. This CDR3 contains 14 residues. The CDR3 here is CASSRLATYNEQFF.

CDR3 sequence reads: CASSHGGTQNTEAFF. The rearrangement links TRBV4-3 to TRBJ1-1; TCRdb designates TRBD1, a call that cannot be tested without DNA. Germline values: CDR1 LGHNA, CDR2 YSLEER. The CDR3 is made up of 15 amino acids.

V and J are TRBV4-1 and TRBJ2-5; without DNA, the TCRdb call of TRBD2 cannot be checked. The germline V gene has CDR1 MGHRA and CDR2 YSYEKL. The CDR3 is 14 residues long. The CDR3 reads CASSQLERGETQYF.

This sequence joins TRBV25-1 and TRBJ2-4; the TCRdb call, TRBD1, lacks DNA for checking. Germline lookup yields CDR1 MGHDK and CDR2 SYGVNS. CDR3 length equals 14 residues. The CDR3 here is CASSAPGHKNIQYF.

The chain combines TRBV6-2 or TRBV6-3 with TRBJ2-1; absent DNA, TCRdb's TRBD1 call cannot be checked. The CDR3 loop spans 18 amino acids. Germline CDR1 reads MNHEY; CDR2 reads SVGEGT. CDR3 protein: CASSSTGTGNDFYNEQFF.

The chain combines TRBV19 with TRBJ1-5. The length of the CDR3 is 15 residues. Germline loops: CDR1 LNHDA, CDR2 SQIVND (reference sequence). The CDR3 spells CASSKDRASNQPQHF.

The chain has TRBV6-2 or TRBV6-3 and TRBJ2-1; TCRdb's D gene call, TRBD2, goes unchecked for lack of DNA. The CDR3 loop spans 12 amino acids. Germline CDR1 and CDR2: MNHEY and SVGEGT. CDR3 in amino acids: CASSSGLVEQFF.

CDR3 region: CASSLVQGITGELFF. The V gene is TRBV5-6, the J gene TRBJ2-2; checking the TCRdb D call of TRBD1 is not possible without DNA. CDR1 SGHDT and CDR2 YYEEEE come from the germline V gene. The CDR3 covers 15 residues.

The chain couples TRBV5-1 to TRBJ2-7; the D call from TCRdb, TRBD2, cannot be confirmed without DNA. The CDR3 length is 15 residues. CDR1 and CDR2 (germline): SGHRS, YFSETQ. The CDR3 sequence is CASSLERARLYEQYF. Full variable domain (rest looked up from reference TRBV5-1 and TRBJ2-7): KAGVTQTPRYLIKTRGQQVTLSCSPISGHRSVSWYQQTPGQGLQFLFEYFSETQRNKGNFPGRFSGRQFSNSRSEMNVSTLELGDSALYLCASSLERARLYEQYFGPGTRLTVT.

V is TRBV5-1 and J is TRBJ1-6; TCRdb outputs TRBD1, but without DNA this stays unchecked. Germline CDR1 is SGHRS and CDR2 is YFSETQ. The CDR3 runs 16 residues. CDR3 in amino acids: CASSFSLGQGDSPLHF.

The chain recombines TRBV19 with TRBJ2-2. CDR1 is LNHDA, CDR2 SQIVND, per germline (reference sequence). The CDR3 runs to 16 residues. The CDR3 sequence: CASSPNRLANTGELFF.

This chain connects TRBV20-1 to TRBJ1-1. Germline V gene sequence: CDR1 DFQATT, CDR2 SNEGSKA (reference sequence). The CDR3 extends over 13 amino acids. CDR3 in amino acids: CTSFGTANTEAFF.

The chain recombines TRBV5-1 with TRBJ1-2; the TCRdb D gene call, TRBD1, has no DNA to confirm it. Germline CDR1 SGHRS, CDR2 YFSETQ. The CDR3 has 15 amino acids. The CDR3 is CASSLGGQLNYGYTF.

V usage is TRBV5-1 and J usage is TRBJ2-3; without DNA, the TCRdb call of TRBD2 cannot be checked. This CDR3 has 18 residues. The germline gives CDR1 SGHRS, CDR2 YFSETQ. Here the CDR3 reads CASSLAAGLAGPTDTQYF.

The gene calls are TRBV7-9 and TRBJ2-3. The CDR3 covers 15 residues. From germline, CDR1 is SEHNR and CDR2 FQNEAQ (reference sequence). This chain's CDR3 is CASITTADRGDTQYF. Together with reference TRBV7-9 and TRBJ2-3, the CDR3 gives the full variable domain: DTGVSQNPRHKITKRGQNVTFRCDPISEHNRLYWYRQTLGQGPEFLTYFQNEAQLEKSRLLSDRFSAERPKGSFSTLEIQRTEQGDSAMYLCASITTADRGDTQYFGPGTRLTVL.

Here the CDR3 reads CSVEDGDRATEAFF. The rearrangement uses TRBV29-1 and TRBJ1-1; TCRdb outputs TRBD1, but without DNA this stays unchecked. The CDR3 is 14 residues long. Germline loops: CDR1 SQVTM, CDR2 ANQGSEA.

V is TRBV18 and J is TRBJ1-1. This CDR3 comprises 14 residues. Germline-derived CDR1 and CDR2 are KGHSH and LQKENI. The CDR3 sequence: CASSPGRTNTEAFF.

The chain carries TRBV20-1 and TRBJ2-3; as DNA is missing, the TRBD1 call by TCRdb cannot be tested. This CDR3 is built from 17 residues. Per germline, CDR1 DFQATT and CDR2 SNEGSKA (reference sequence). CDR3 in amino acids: CSARDDGWGAGTDTQYF.

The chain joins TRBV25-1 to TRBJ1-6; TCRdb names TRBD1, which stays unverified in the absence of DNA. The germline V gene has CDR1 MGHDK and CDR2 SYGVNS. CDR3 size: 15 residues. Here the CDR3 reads CASSDTTVYNSPLHF.